This passage covers 10 T cell receptor beta chains from one sample sequenced in a study of breast tumors, draining lymph nodes, adjacent tissues. TCRdb itself ran the multiplex PCR reads through MiXCR, one entry per CDR3 protein. There are about 80,000 distinct CDR3 sequences in the sample; around 20% occur only once, and around 2.5% lies in the top ten. Axillary draining lymph nodes of breast cancer patients supplied the node samples. Material: axillary lymph node tissue. The receptor set was obtained from a female donor with breast cancer. Some clones in this sample may be carry-over from other donors' samples.

This clonotype has only a few counts. A much larger clone differs from this one at a single base, so this may be a read error. This sequence joins TRBV6-2 or TRBV6-3 and TRBJ2-5; 11 nucleotides line up with TRBD1. This CDR3 contains 14 residues. Germline CDR1 and CDR2: MNHEY and SVGEGT. The CDR3 spells CASSRTGGIEAQYF. For the CDR3, the DNA is TGTGCCAGCAGTAGGACAGGGGGCATAGAGGCCCAGTACTTC.

The chain recombines TRBV6-2 or TRBV6-3 with TRBJ2-3, with 11 bases aligning to TRBD2. Germline CDR1 reads MNHEY; CDR2 reads SVGEGT. The junction had 11 bases not matched to a gene; V was cut back by 4 bases and J by 5 bases. This CDR3 contains 17 residues. The DNA for the CDR3 is TGTGCCAGCAGTTGCTCCCCCCCCGGACTAGCGGGAGATACGCAGTATTTT. This gives the protein CASSCSPPGLAGDTQYF.

As concerns this clonotype: Since the CDR3 does not end with the conserved phenylalanine or tryptophan, this likely comes from a read error. The chain is built from TRBV7-2 and TRBJ2-5, with 9 bases lining up with TRBD1. From germline, CDR1 is SGHTA and CDR2 FQGNSA. V was pared by 4 bases and J by 1 base, with 10 bases of the junction left unmatched. This CDR3 is 17 amino acids long. As DNA, the CDR3 is TGTGCCAGCAGCTCCGGGACAGGGTTTATCGTCCAAGAGACCCAGTACTTA. As protein: CASSSGTGFIVQETQYL.

This clonotype appeared a single time. A much bigger clone sits one base away, suggesting this may be a read error. The genes are TRBV7-9 and TRBJ2-2, with TRBD2 matching over 9 bases. This CDR3 region has 17 residues. The V gene end was trimmed by 2 bases and the J gene end by 7 bases; junction bases not matched to a gene: 11. The V gene's germline CDR1 is SEHNR and CDR2 FQNEAQ (reference sequence). The CDR3 loop is CASSLWAGTSSIGELFF. CDR3 DNA sequence: TGTGCCAGCAGCTTATGGGCCGGGACTAGCAGTATCGGGGAGCTGTTTTTT.

The sample holds many counts of this clonotype. V is TRBV5-1 and J is TRBJ2-7; D call uncertain. There are 16 residues in the CDR3. Trimming cost V 2 bases and J 7 bases, with 22 bases left between them. CDR1 is SGHRS and CDR2 is YFSETQ in the germline V gene. In nucleotides, the CDR3 is TGCGCCAGCAGCTTTATAACACGTAACGTCCCTAGTGAGCAGTACTTC. It codes for CASSFITRNVPSEQYF. Supplemented by reference TRBV5-1 and TRBJ2-7, the full variable domain reads KAGVTQTPRYLIKTRGQQVTLSCSPISGHRSVSWYQQTPGQGLQFLFEYFSETQRNKGNFPGRFSGRQFSNSRSEMNVSTLELGDSALYLCASSFITRNVPSEQYFGPGTRLTVT.

This clonotype was detected ten times or more. The chain is built from TRBV6-1 and TRBJ2-5; D possibly matches TRBD1 or TRBD2 (5 bases each). The CDR3 is 15 residues long. Germline V gene lookup returns CDR1 MNHNS and CDR2 SASEGT. V lost 5 bases to trimming and J lost 4 bases, with 17 bases between them. CDR3 sequence: CASSRDQLSVETQYF. The CDR3, as DNA: TGTGCCAGCAGTCGGGACCAGCTCTCGGTAGAGACCCAGTACTTC.

On this clonotype itself: With a much larger clone just one base away, this may be a read error. The CDR3 does not close with the conserved phenylalanine or tryptophan, likely indicating a read error. The genes are TRBV6-1 and TRBJ1-6, with 7 nucleotides matching TRBD1. There are 15 residues in the CDR3. V gave up 2 bases and J gave up 7 bases; unmatched junction bases: 5. Germline CDR1 reads MNHNS; CDR2 reads SASEGT. CDR3 DNA: TGTGCCAGCAGTGAAAGACAGGGATCCAATTCACCCCTCCACCTT. Translating it yields CASSERQGSNSPLHL.

At least ten counts were recorded for this clonotype. J is TRBJ2-2 and V is TRBV20-1; D remains unclear. CDR3 length: 13 amino acids. The ends were cut back, 3 bases at V and 0 bases at J, with 5 bases in the middle. Germline values: CDR1 DFQATT, CDR2 SNEGSKA (reference sequence). CDR3 loop: CSASDPNTGELFF. The CDR3 DNA is TGCAGTGCTAGTGACCCGAACACCGGGGAGCTGTTTTTT.

This clonotype came up many times. At one end, the junction sequence differs from germline, possibly due to a read error. The V call is TRBV12-3 or TRBV12-4, the J call TRBJ2-1; 10 nucleotides align to TRBD2. The CDR3 length is 10 residues. CDR3 sequence (DNA): TGTGCCAGCGCTCCGGGACTAGCGATCTTC. It specifies CASAPGLAIF.

This clonotype was counted ten times or more. CDR3 region: CSERQRSTDTQYF. CDR3 DNA: TGCAGTGAAAGACAGAGAAGCACAGATACGCAGTATTTT. The gene calls are TRBV20-1 and TRBJ2-3, with a possible D match to TRBD1 (5 bases). Trimming removed 7 bases from V and 0 bases from J, with 11 bases in between. The CDR3 contains 13 residues. Germline V gene lookup returns CDR1 DFQATT and CDR2 SNEGSKA (reference sequence).